This T cell receptor (beta chain) was recovered during a study of type 1 regulatory T cells. Whole-study context: T-allo10 is a Tr1-enriched, alloantigen-specific CD4 T cell product made in vitro.

V lost 4 bases and J 2 bases, leaving 16 bases between the germline ends. In germline, CDR1 is SGHDT, CDR2 YYEEEE. The CDR3 covers 16 residues. Comments on this clonotype: Its specificity is unknown.

TCRdb recomputed calls from the reads with MiXCR, one row per CDR3 protein. The data show 25,000 or so distinct CDR3 sequences, 55% to 80% seen once. The sample consisted of cultured T cells, either the whole culture or a sorted T cell fraction (not recorded which). Subset: Tr1-enriched cell product generated in vitro against host alloantigens. The chain joins TRBV5-6 to TRBJ2-1, with a weak D call TRBD2 (6 bases). The TCR was taken from a human donor in good health. CDR3 coding DNA: TGTGCCAGCAGCGCTTCTCTAGCGATGACCTACAATGAGCAGTTCTTC. This translates into CASSASLAMTYNEQFF. The full variable domain, in which reference TRBV5-6 and TRBJ2-1 provide the parts outside the CDR3, is DAGVTQSPTHLIKTRGQQVTLRCSPKSGHDTVSWYQQALGQGPQFIFQYYEEEERQRGNFPDRFSGHQFPNYSSELNVNALLLGDSALYLCASSASLAMTYNEQFFGPGTRLTVL.